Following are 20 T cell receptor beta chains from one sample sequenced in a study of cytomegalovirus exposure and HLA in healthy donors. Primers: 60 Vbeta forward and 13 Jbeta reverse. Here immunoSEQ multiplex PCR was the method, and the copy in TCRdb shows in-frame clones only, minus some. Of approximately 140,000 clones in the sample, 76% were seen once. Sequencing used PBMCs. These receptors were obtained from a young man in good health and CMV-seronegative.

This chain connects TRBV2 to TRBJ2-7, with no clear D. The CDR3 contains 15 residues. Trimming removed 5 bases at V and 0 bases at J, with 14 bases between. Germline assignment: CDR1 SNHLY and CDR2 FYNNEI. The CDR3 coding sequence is TGTGCCAGCAGTACCTCATTTCACAGCTCCTACGAGCAGTACTTC. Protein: CASSTSFHSSYEQYF.

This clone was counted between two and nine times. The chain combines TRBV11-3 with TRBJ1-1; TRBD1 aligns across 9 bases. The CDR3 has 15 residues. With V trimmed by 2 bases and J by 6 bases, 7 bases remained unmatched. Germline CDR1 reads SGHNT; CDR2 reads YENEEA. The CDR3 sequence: CASSLTQQGAPEAFF. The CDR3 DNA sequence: TGTGCCAGCAGCTTAACCCAACAGGGGGCCCCTGAAGCTTTCTTT.

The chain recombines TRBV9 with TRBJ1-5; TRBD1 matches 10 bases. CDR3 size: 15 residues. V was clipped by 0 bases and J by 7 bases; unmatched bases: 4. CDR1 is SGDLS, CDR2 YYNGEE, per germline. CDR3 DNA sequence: TGTGCCAGCAGCGTAGGACAGGGGGCAGCCCAGCCCCAGCATTTT. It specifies CASSVGQGAAQPQHF.

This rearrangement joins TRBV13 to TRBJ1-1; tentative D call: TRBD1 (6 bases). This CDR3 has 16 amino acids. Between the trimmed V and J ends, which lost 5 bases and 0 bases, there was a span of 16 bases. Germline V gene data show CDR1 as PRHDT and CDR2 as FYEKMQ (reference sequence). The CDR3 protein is CASSQWSRGLNTEAFF. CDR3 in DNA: TGTGCCAGCAGCCAATGGTCCAGGGGTTTGAACACTGAAGCTTTCTTT.

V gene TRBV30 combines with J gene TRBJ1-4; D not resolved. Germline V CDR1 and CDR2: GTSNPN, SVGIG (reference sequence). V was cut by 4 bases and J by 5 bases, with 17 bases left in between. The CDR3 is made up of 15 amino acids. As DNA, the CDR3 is TGTGCCTGGACGGCTTCAGGACTGGTGAATGAAAAACTGTTTTTT. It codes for CAWTASGLVNEKLFF.

CDR3: CASNLDNPLNSYEQYF. CDR3 DNA: TGTGCCAGCAACCTCGACAACCCCCTTAACTCCTACGAGCAGTACTTC. The chain links TRBV27 to TRBJ2-7, with D unclear. V lost 7 bases, J lost 0 bases, and 19 bases lay in between. Per germline, CDR1 MNHEY and CDR2 SMNVEV (reference sequence). The CDR3 is 16 residues long.

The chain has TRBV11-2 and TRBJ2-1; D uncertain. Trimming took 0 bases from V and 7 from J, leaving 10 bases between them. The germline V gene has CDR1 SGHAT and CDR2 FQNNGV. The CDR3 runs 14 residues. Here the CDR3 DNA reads TGTGCCAGCAGCTTAGACAGGATTGGGAATGAGCAGTTCTTC. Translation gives CASSLDRIGNEQFF.

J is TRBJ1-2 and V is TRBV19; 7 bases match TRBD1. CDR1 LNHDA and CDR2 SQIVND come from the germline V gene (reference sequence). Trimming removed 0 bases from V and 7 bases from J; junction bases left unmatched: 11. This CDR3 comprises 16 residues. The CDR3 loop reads CASSIDLRGGETGYTF. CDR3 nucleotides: TGTGCCAGTAGTATAGATCTAAGAGGGGGCGAGACTGGCTACACCTTC.

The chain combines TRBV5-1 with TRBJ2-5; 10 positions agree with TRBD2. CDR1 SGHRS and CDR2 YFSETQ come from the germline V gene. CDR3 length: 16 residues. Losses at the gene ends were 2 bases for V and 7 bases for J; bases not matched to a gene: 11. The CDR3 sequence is CASSFFAGTSDVTQYF. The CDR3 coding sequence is TGCGCCAGCAGCTTTTTCGCCGGGACTAGCGATGTGACCCAGTACTTC.

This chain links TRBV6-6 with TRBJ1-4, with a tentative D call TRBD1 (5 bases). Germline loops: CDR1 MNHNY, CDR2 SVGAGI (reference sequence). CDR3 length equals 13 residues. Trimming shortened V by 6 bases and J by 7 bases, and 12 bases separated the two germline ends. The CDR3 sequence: CASRTQGFEKLFF. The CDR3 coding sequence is TGTGCCAGCAGAACCCAGGGTTTTGAAAAACTGTTTTTT.

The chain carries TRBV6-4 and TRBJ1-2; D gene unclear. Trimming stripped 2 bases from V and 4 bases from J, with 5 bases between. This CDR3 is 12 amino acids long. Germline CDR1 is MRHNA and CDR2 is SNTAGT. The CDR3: CASSDEVYGYTF. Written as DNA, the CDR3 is TGTGCCAGCAGTGACGAGGTCTATGGCTACACCTTC.

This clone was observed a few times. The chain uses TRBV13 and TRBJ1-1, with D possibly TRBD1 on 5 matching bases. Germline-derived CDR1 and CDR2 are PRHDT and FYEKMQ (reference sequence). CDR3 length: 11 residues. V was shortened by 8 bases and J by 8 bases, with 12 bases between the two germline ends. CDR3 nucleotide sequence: TGTGCCAGCTACAGGCTTGGGGAAGCTTTCTTT. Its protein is CASYRLGEAFF.

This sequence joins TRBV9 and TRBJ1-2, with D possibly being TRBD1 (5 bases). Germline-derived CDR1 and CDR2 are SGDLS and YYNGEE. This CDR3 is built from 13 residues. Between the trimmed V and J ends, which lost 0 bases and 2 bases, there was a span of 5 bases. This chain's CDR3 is CASSVGTNYGYTF. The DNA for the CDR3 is TGTGCCAGCAGCGTAGGGACAAACTATGGCTACACCTTC. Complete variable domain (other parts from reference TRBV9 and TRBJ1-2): DSGVTQTPKHLITATGQRVTLRCSPRSGDLSVYWYQQSLDQGLQFLIQYYNGEERAKGNILERFSAQQFPDLHSELNLSSLELGDSALYFCASSVGTNYGYTFGSGTRLTVV.

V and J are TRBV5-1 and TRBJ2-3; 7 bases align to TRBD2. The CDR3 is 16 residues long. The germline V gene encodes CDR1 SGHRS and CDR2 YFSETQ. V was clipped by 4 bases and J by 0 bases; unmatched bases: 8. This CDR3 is CASSPEGRASTDTQYF. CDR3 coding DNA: TGCGCCAGCAGCCCGGAGGGGAGGGCGAGCACAGATACGCAGTATTTT.

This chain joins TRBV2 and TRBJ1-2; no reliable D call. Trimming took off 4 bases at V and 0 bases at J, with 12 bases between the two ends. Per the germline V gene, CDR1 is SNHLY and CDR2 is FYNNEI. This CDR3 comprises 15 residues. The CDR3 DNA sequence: TGTGCCAGCAGTGGGTGGGCAGTAGCTAACTATGGCTACACCTTC. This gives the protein CASSGWAVANYGYTF.

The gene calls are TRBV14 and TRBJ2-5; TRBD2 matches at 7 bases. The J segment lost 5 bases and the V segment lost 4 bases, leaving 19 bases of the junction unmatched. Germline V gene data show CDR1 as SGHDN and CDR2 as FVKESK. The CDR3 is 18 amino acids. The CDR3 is CASSLTGRGRTREETQYF. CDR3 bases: TGTGCCAGCAGCCTAACAGGTCGCGGCAGGACTAGGGAGGAGACCCAGTACTTC.

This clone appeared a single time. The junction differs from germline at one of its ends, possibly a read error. The CDR3 here is CASSGHPDRTYGQYF. The CDR3 DNA sequence: TGTGCCAGCAGCGGACACCCGGACAGAACCTACGGGCAGTACTTC. V gene TRBV9 combines with J gene TRBJ2-7, with D maybe TRBD1 (6 bases). Germline V CDR1 and CDR2: SGDLS, YYNGEE. The CDR3 is made up of 15 amino acids.

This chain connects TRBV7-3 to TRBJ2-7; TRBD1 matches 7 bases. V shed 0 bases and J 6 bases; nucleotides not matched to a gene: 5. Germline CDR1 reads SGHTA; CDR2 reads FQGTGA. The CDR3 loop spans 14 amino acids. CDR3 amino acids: CASSLTGQAGEQYF. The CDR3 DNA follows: TGTGCCAGCAGCTTAACCGGACAGGCCGGCGAGCAGTACTTC.

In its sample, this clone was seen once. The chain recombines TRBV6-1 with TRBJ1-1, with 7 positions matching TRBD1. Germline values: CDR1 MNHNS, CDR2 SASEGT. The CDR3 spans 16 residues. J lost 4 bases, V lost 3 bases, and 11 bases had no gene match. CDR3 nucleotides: TGTGCCAGCAGTGAGTCCTTCGGACAGGCCCGCACTGAAGCTTTCTTT. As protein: CASSESFGQARTEAFF.

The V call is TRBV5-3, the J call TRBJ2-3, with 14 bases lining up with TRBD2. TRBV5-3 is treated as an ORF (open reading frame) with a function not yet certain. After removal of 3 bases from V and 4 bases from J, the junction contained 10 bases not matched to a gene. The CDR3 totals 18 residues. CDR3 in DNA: TGTGCCAGAAGCTCCGGGACTAGCGGGAGTTGCTTATCAGATACGCAGTATTTT. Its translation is CARSSGTSGSCLSDTQYF.